These 17 T cell receptor beta chains came from one sample sequenced in a study of T-cell memory formation after mild COVID-19. TCRdb reprocessed the 5' RACE reads via MiXCR and lists one record per CDR3 protein. Here the sample spans around 440,000 distinct CDR3 sequences, 18% being singletons. Sequenced material: PBMCs or a T cell subset sorted from them (not recorded which). These receptors all come from an adult woman who had mild COVID-19 (a few samples of this study predate the infection). Cell type and time point are not known.

The CDR3 DNA reads TGCAGTGCTAGAGATGGGTCTAGCGGGGGCAATGAGCAGTTCTTC. Translated: CSARDGSSGGNEQFF. The chain carries TRBV20-1 and TRBJ2-1; 10 nucleotides match TRBD2. Losses at the gene ends were 0 bases for V and 6 bases for J; bases not matched to a gene: 5. Germline CDR1 DFQATT, CDR2 SNEGSKA (reference sequence). The CDR3 is 15 residues long.

The chain uses TRBV5-1 and TRBJ2-7; 8 bases align to TRBD1. The germline V gene has CDR1 SGHRS and CDR2 YFSETQ. V dropped 4 bases and J dropped 4; count of bases not matched to a gene: 13. The CDR3 is made up of 16 amino acids. The CDR3 spells CASSGSRGQASYEQYF. The CDR3 coding sequence is TGCGCCAGCAGCGGGAGCCGGGGACAGGCATCTTACGAGCAGTACTTC. Using reference TRBV5-1 and TRBJ2-7 for the parts outside the CDR3, the full variable domain is KAGVTQTPRYLIKTRGQQVTLSCSPISGHRSVSWYQQTPGQGLQFLFEYFSETQRNKGNFPGRFSGRQFSNSRSEMNVSTLELGDSALYLCASSGSRGQASYEQYFGPGTRLTVT.

This clonotype was seen at least ten times. This chain links TRBV4-2 with TRBJ2-4, with 7 bases lining up with TRBD2. The CDR3 loop spans 16 amino acids. Germline assignment: CDR1 LGHNA and CDR2 YNFKEQ. After removal of 1 base from V and 0 bases from J, the junction contained 3 bases not matched to a gene. The DNA for the CDR3 is TGTGCCAGCAGCCAAGCTGGGGGGGGAGCCAAAAACATTCAGTACTTC. As protein: CASSQAGGGAKNIQYF.

The chain recombines TRBV7-2 with TRBJ2-3; 11 bases are shared with TRBD2. V was pared by 5 bases and J by 1 base, with 5 bases of the junction left unmatched. Germline CDR1 is SGHTA and CDR2 is FQGNSA. This CDR3 region has 16 residues. The CDR3 region is CASSPGLAVRTDTQYF. In DNA form, the CDR3 reads TGTGCCAGCAGCCCGGGACTAGCGGTTCGCACAGATACGCAGTATTTT. The entire variable domain, with the rest obtained from reference TRBV7-2 and TRBJ2-3, is as follows: GAGVSQSPSNKVTEKGKDVELRCDPISGHTALYWYRQSLGQGLEFLIYFQGNSAPDKSGLPSDRFSAERTGGSVSTLTIQRTQQEDSAVYLCASSPGLAVRTDTQYFGPGTRLTVL.

This clonotype was seen more than once but under ten times. The chain couples TRBV7-2 to TRBJ2-2, with 13 bases identical to TRBD2. CDR3 length: 16 residues. Germline V gene lookup returns CDR1 SGHTA and CDR2 FQGNSA. J gave up 7 bases and V 6 bases, and 8 bases lay outside the gene matches. The CDR3 loop reads CASRPTSGGAGGELFF. The CDR3 DNA is TGTGCCAGCAGGCCCACTAGCGGGGGGGCCGGCGGGGAGCTGTTTTTT. Full variable domain (remainder filled in from reference TRBV7-2 and TRBJ2-2): GAGVSQSPSNKVTEKGKDVELRCDPISGHTALYWYRQSLGQGLEFLIYFQGNSAPDKSGLPSDRFSAERTGGSVSTLTIQRTQQEDSAVYLCASRPTSGGAGGELFFGEGSRLTVL.

J is TRBJ1-2 and V is TRBV5-1; 9 bases match TRBD1. The germline V gene has CDR1 SGHRS and CDR2 YFSETQ. J was trimmed by 6 bases and V by 0 bases; bases with no gene match: 6. The CDR3 is 15 amino acids. The CDR3 sequence is CASSLEGQGIDGYTF. CDR3 in DNA: TGCGCCAGCAGCTTGGAGGGACAGGGTATTGATGGCTACACCTTC.

In this sample, this clonotype turned up a few times. The chain combines TRBV5-1 with TRBJ1-1; 7 bases are a match to TRBD1. This CDR3 is built from 15 residues. The ends lost 2 bases at V and 1 base at J; junction bases unmatched: 5. From germline, CDR1 is SGHRS and CDR2 YFSETQ. CDR3 protein: CASSLTGVSNTEAFF. The CDR3 bases are TGCGCCAGCAGCTTAACAGGGGTTTCGAACACTGAAGCTTTCTTT. The whole variable domain, remainder taken from reference TRBV5-1 and TRBJ1-1, is KAGVTQTPRYLIKTRGQQVTLSCSPISGHRSVSWYQQTPGQGLQFLFEYFSETQRNKGNFPGRFSGRQFSNSRSEMNVSTLELGDSALYLCASSLTGVSNTEAFFGQGTRLTVV.

This clonotype came up a few times. The chain carries TRBV29-1 and TRBJ2-3; maybe TRBD1 (6 bases). Germline CDR1 and CDR2: SQVTM and ANQGSEA. This CDR3 is built from 13 residues. V was cut by 7 bases and J by 4 bases, with 15 bases left in between. CDR3 nucleotide sequence: TGCAGCGGTGTACAGGGCATCGCAGATACGCAGTATTTT. Translation: CSGVQGIADTQYF.

The chain carries TRBV25-1 and TRBJ1-2; 9 nucleotides agree with TRBD1. CDR3 length equals 14 residues. V gave up 4 bases and J gave up 5 bases; unmatched junction bases: 5. Per germline, CDR1 MGHDK and CDR2 SYGVNS. The CDR3 loop reads CASSVTGTGYGYTF. CDR3 sequence (DNA): TGTGCCAGCAGTGTCACCGGGACAGGGTATGGCTACACCTTC.

The chain recombines TRBV30 with TRBJ1-1; D perhaps matches TRBD1 (5 bases). CDR3 length equals 14 residues. Germline V lookup: CDR1 GTSNPN, CDR2 SVGIG (reference sequence). The germline V and J ends were trimmed by 4 bases and 2 bases, with 14 bases remaining between them. CDR3 sequence reads: CAWMFAGINTEAFF. Here the CDR3 DNA reads TGTGCCTGGATGTTTGCAGGGATTAACACTGAAGCTTTCTTT. Full variable domain (missing parts from reference TRBV30 and TRBJ1-1): SQTIHQWPATLVQPVGSPLSLECTVEGTSNPNLYWYRQAAGRGLQLLFYSVGIGQISSEVPQNLSASRPQDRQFILSSKKLLLSDSGFYLCAWMFAGINTEAFFGQGTRLTVV.

The genes are TRBV9 and TRBJ2-7; D possibly uses TRBD1 or TRBD2 (5 bases each). Germline V gene sequence: CDR1 SGDLS, CDR2 YYNGEE. The CDR3 spans 15 residues. The germline V and J ends were trimmed by 4 bases and 0 bases, with 14 bases remaining between them. The CDR3 region is CASSPGTLSSYEQYF. Written as DNA, the CDR3 is TGTGCCAGCAGCCCCGGGACGTTGAGCTCCTACGAGCAGTACTTC.

This clonotype was seen a few times. The chain recombines TRBV5-1 with TRBJ2-7, with TRBD1 matching over 12 bases. CDR3 size: 23 residues. The germline gives CDR1 SGHRS, CDR2 YFSETQ. Trimming took 0 bases from V and 2 from J; bases not matched to a gene: 24. CDR3 coding DNA: TGCGCCAGCAGCTTGGCCCCCGGGACAGGGGGCTTATTATCCCTCGTTCGAACCTACGAGCAGTACTTC. Translation: CASSLAPGTGGLLSLVRTYEQYF.

Note on this clonotype: Its ends do not fully match the called genes, so a read error is possible. This chain links TRBV4-1 with TRBJ2-1, with D unclear. The germline V gene encodes CDR1 MGHRA and CDR2 YSYEKL. The CDR3 has 15 residues. The CDR3 DNA reads TGCGCCAGCAGACAAGGTATCAACAGCAACAATGAGCAGTTCTTC. It yields the protein CASRQGINSNNEQFF.

The J gene is TRBJ2-7, the V gene TRBV5-1; 9 bases map to TRBD1. From germline, CDR1 is SGHRS and CDR2 YFSETQ. CDR3 size: 15 residues. J gave up 1 base and V 0 bases, and 2 bases lay outside the gene matches. In DNA, the CDR3 is TGCGCCAGCAGCTTGGAGACAGGGGGTTCCTACGAGCAGTACTTC. Translation: CASSLETGGSYEQYF. The full variable domain, in which reference TRBV5-1 and TRBJ2-7 provide the parts outside the CDR3, is KAGVTQTPRYLIKTRGQQVTLSCSPISGHRSVSWYQQTPGQGLQFLFEYFSETQRNKGNFPGRFSGRQFSNSRSEMNVSTLELGDSALYLCASSLETGGSYEQYFGPGTRLTVT.

The chain employs TRBV6-5 and TRBJ1-1; D may be TRBD1 (5 bases). Looked up from germline, CDR1 is MNHEY and CDR2 is SVGAGI. Trimming shortened V by 2 bases and J by 4 bases, and 11 bases separated the two germline ends. The CDR3 sequence is 14 residues long. Written as DNA, the CDR3 is TGTGCCAGCAGTTACGGACCGGGGGGCACTGAAGCTTTCTTT. Translation: CASSYGPGGTEAFF.

This clonotype was observed a few times. V usage is TRBV7-2 and J usage is TRBJ2-5; 8 nucleotides align to TRBD2. The CDR3 loop spans 15 amino acids. With 1 base clipped from V and 1 base from J, the junction kept 2 bases outside the gene matches. Germline values: CDR1 SGHTA, CDR2 FQGNSA. CDR3 DNA sequence: TGTGCCAGCAGCTTAGTTACTAGCGGCCAAGAGACCCAGTACTTC. Its translation: CASSLVTSGQETQYF.

This clonotype was observed at least ten times. The chain is built from TRBV6-2 or TRBV6-3 and TRBJ2-1; possible D gene TRBD1, 6 bases. Germline V gives CDR1 MNHEY, CDR2 SVGEGT. V lost 7 bases to trimming and J lost 0 bases, with 19 bases between them. The CDR3 consists of 17 residues. The CDR3: CASTLRVRTDSYNEQFF. CDR3 in DNA: TGTGCCAGCACCCTCAGAGTCCGGACAGACTCCTACAATGAGCAGTTCTTC.